This TCR beta chain was recovered during a study of immune evolution from preneoplasia to lung adenocarcinoma. Study outcomes and limitations: Top clone frequencies peaked in normal lung, apparently declining through invasive adenocarcinoma. Normal lung had highest clonality; later lesions appeared denser, more diverse.

Between the mid-2010s and the late 2010s, patients underwent resection in Japan or China. Each case's diagnosis was confirmed by two pathologists on H&E. Comments on this clone: Its antigen is not known.

Profiling relied on immunoSEQ multiplex PCR, and the TCRdb table lists in-frame clones only, not all of them. The table has a few thousand clones, 82% seen once; the top ten hold more than 13%. The receptor was isolated from a donor aged 70 or over with lung adenocarcinoma. Sequencing was performed on FFPE adjacent normal lung tissue.

CDR3 protein: CASSDSRARRFYGYTF. Written as DNA, the CDR3 is TGTGCCAGCAGTGACTCGAGGGCGCGGCGCTTCTATGGCTACACCTTC. The chain joins TRBV6-4 to TRBJ1-2; D is uncertain. CDR1 is MRHNA, CDR2 SNTAGT, per germline. The CDR3 runs 16 residues. V was clipped by 0 bases and J by 4 bases, with 15 bases between them.